Presented here are 27 T cell receptor beta chains from one specimen sequenced in a study of regulatory T cells in long-lasting Graves disease. Sample time point: newly diagnosed GD, antithyroid drugs for less than 3 months. Construction of the TCR library relied on RNA isolated from PBMCs. The authors built TCR beta libraries using iRepertoire HTBI primers and Arm-PCR of CDR3 regions. Each CDR3 protein is one row after TCRdb ran MiXCR on the multiplex PCR reads. Among 400,000 to 500,000 distinct CDR3 sequences listed, around 15% were seen once. This same sample was also part of a study on T cells in Graves' hyperthyroidism and ophthalmopathy.

Sample: peripheral blood mononuclear cells (PBMCs), taken at new diagnosis, from a patient treated with antithyroid drugs. The source of these receptors is a woman between 50 and 59 years old with Graves disease.

At least ten counts were recorded for this clonotype. V usage is TRBV28 and J usage is TRBJ2-7; 11 nucleotides match TRBD2. The germline gives CDR1 MDHEN, CDR2 SYDVKM. The CDR3 is 15 residues long. V lost 6 bases to trimming and J lost 4 bases; unmatched junction nucleotides: 8. The CDR3 DNA reads as TGTGCCAGCAGCCTACCGGCTAGCGGGAGGTACGAGCAGTACTTC. This encodes CASSLPASGRYEQYF.

This clonotype was seen many times. The V call is TRBV6-1, the J call TRBJ1-2, with 7 bases identical to TRBD1. J lost 6 bases, V lost 6 bases, and 10 bases had no gene match. The CDR3 runs 14 residues. Germline V gene lookup returns CDR1 MNHNS and CDR2 SASEGT. Here the CDR3 reads CASRGGQDRHGYTF. DNA for the CDR3: TGTGCCAGCAGAGGAGGACAGGATCGGCATGGCTACACCTTC.

The CDR3 nucleotides read TGTGCCAGCAGCTTAAGTCGGGAGGGGGGTACGCAGTATTTT. Translating it yields CASSLSREGGTQYF. This chain links TRBV7-3 with TRBJ2-3, with 8 bases lining up with TRBD2. Unmatched junction bases numbered 5, after V lost 1 base and J lost 8 bases. Germline CDR1 SGHTA, CDR2 FQGTGA. The CDR3 runs 14 residues.

The V gene is TRBV28, the J gene TRBJ2-1; TRBD2 aligns across 16 bases. Germline assignment: CDR1 MDHEN and CDR2 SYDVKM. Germline trimming cut 5 bases from V and 6 bases from J; bases unmatched to any gene: 7. The length of the CDR3 is 17 residues. CDR3 sequence reads: CASSPRGTSGRANEQFF. CDR3 sequence (DNA): TGTGCCAGCAGTCCCCGTGGGACTAGCGGGAGGGCCAATGAGCAGTTCTTC.

V gene TRBV5-5 combines with J gene TRBJ1-1; perhaps TRBD1 as D (6 bases). Germline lookup yields CDR1 SGHKS and CDR2 YYEKEE (reference sequence). The CDR3 has 13 residues. Trimming pared 4 bases from V and 3 bases from J, leaving 10 bases between. DNA for the CDR3: TGTGCCAGCAGCCCGACAGGCCACACTGAAGCTTTCTTT. The encoded protein is CASSPTGHTEAFF.

This clonotype was counted ten times or more. The chain joins TRBV3-1 to TRBJ2-3; TRBD2 agrees at 11 bases. With 4 bases clipped from V and 7 bases from J, the junction kept 10 bases outside the gene matches. Germline lookup yields CDR1 LGHDT and CDR2 YNNKEL (reference sequence). The CDR3 runs to 16 residues. The DNA for the CDR3 is TGTGCCAGCAGCCCGTCCTTAGCGGGAGGGGAAAATACGCAGTATTTT. Translated, it gives CASSPSLAGGENTQYF.

This clonotype was seen ten or more times. The chain carries TRBV12-3 or TRBV12-4 and TRBJ2-5, with 10 nucleotides matching TRBD2. V was pared by 5 bases and J by 2 bases, with 11 bases of the junction left unmatched. This CDR3 comprises 17 residues. CDR3 sequence: CASSTGASGSWQETQYF. DNA for the CDR3: TGTGCCAGCAGTACAGGGGCTAGCGGGAGTTGGCAAGAGACCCAGTACTTC.

This clonotype was counted many times. J is TRBJ2-7 and V is TRBV3-1; a possible D gene is TRBD1 (7 bases). CDR3 length: 16 residues. Trimming cost V 1 base and J 3 bases, with 16 bases left between them. Germline V lookup: CDR1 LGHDT, CDR2 YNNKEL (reference sequence). The DNA of the CDR3 is TGTGCCAGCAGCCAAGTAGGGGGCAGGGGACTCTACGAGCAGTACTTC. Translating it yields CASSQVGGRGLYEQYF.

The V call is TRBV9, the J call TRBJ2-5; D gene unclear. CDR3 size: 13 residues. The V gene lost 0 bases and the J gene lost 7 bases, with 10 bases spanning the gap. Germline V CDR1 and CDR2: SGDLS, YYNGEE. The CDR3 DNA follows: TGTGCCAGCAGCGTAGGAAGGGAAACGACCCAGTACTTC. Its translation: CASSVGRETTQYF. The full variable domain, with the rest looked up from reference TRBV9 and TRBJ2-5, is DSGVTQTPKHLITATGQRVTLRCSPRSGDLSVYWYQQSLDQGLQFLIQYYNGEERAKGNILERFSAQQFPDLHSELNLSSLELGDSALYFCASSVGRETTQYFGPGTRLLVL.

This clonotype showed up just a few times. The chain uses TRBV5-1 and TRBJ1-4; no clear D. The V end was cut by 5 bases, the J end by 0 bases, with 14 bases between. The V gene's germline CDR1 is SGHRS and CDR2 YFSETQ. The CDR3 spans 16 residues. The CDR3 here is CASRRNQPTTNEKLFF. Written as DNA, the CDR3 is TGCGCCAGCAGAAGGAACCAGCCGACAACTAATGAAAAACTGTTTTTT.

V usage is TRBV29-1 and J usage is TRBJ2-5, with 11 bases fitting TRBD1. Germline V gives CDR1 SQVTM, CDR2 ANQGSEA. V lost 8 bases and J lost 5; bases outside the gene matches: 7. The length of the CDR3 is 13 residues. As DNA, the CDR3 is TGCAGCACAGGACAGGGGGCTGGGGAGACCCAGTACTTC. It yields the protein CSTGQGAGETQYF.

This clonotype has a handful of counts. V is TRBV27 and J is TRBJ1-6; no clear D gene. The CDR3 is 16 amino acids. The V gene lost 2 bases and the J gene lost 2 bases, with 10 bases spanning the gap. Germline CDR1 and CDR2: MNHEY and SMNVEV (reference sequence). The CDR3 DNA sequence: TGTGCCAGCAGTTTAATCTCAGAAACCTATAATTCACCCCTCCACTTT. As protein: CASSLISETYNSPLHF.

The CDR3 protein is CSATPLLDEQFF. As DNA, the CDR3 is TGCAGTGCTACTCCCCTTTTGGATGAGCAGTTCTTC. The chain links TRBV20-1 to TRBJ2-1; D is uncertain. From germline, CDR1 is DFQATT and CDR2 SNEGSKA (reference sequence). The CDR3 consists of 12 residues. The ends were cut back, 4 bases at V and 8 bases at J, with 12 bases in the middle.

Only a few counts were recorded for this clonotype. CDR3 sequence (DNA): TGCGCCAGCAGCCCTTCAGTTGCAACTAATGAAAAACTGTTTTTT. Protein sequence: CASSPSVATNEKLFF. The rearrangement joins TRBV5-1 to TRBJ1-4, with D unresolved. The CDR3 spans 15 residues. Germline lookup yields CDR1 SGHRS and CDR2 YFSETQ. The V and J ends lost 4 bases and 0 bases respectively, with 10 bases between them.

In its sample, this clonotype was seen many times. The chain combines TRBV3-1 with TRBJ1-4; unclear D gene. V lost 3 bases to trimming and J lost 0 bases, with 8 bases between them. CDR1 LGHDT and CDR2 YNNKEL come from the germline V gene (reference sequence). The CDR3 length is 15 residues. CDR3 coding DNA: TGTGCCAGCAGCCAGCACGGAGCAACTAATGAAAAACTGTTTTTT. As protein: CASSQHGATNEKLFF.

This clonotype was observed a few times. The J gene is TRBJ2-2, the V gene TRBV10-3; D is unresolved. The germline V and J ends were trimmed by 3 bases and 6 bases, with 17 bases remaining between them. The CDR3 consists of 16 residues. The germline V gene has CDR1 ENHRY and CDR2 SYGVKD. The CDR3 DNA follows: TGTGCCATCAGTGAACAGCGATCCGCTAATGCCGGGGAGCTGTTTTTT. Translated: CAISEQRSANAGELFF.

This clonotype was counted a few times. The chain recombines TRBV30 with TRBJ2-5; possibly TRBD2 for D (6 bases). This CDR3 has 15 amino acids. Germline CDR1 reads GTSNPN; CDR2 reads SVGIG (reference sequence). V shed 1 base and J shed 1 base, with 13 bases lying between them. CDR3 coding DNA: TGTGCCTGGAGTGAACTCTTGACTAGCCAAGAGACCCAGTACTTC. Translating it yields CAWSELLTSQETQYF. Full variable domain (outside the CDR3, taken from reference TRBV30 and TRBJ2-5): SQTIHQWPATLVQPVGSPLSLECTVEGTSNPNLYWYRQAAGRGLQLLFYSVGIGQISSEVPQNLSASRPQDRQFILSSKKLLLSDSGFYLCAWSELLTSQETQYFGPGTRLLVL.

There are many counts of this clonotype. A junction boundary mismatches the germline segment, possibly from a read error. This chain links TRBV11-2 with TRBJ2-1; a possible D gene is TRBD1 (5 bases). The CDR3 is 17 residues long. Germline CDR1 is SGHAT and CDR2 is FQNNGV. The CDR3 reads CASTLQEWRPPYNEQFF. DNA of the CDR3: TGTGCCAGCACCTTACAGGAATGGCGGCCTCCCTACAATGAGCAGTTCTTC.

This rearrangement joins TRBV19 to TRBJ2-3, with 7 bases fitting TRBD2. This CDR3 is 15 amino acids long. In germline, CDR1 is LNHDA, CDR2 SQIVND (reference sequence). The V gene end was trimmed by 5 bases and the J gene end by 2 bases; junction bases not matched to a gene: 7. The CDR3 is CASSESGGTTDTQYF. The CDR3 coding sequence is TGTGCCAGTAGTGAATCGGGAGGAACCACAGATACGCAGTATTTT.

This clonotype was picked up many times. The chain recombines TRBV2 with TRBJ1-6; D unclear. CDR1 is SNHLY and CDR2 is FYNNEI in the germline V gene. This CDR3 has 13 residues. V was shortened by 4 bases and J by 8 bases, with 9 bases between the two germline ends. The CDR3 DNA is TGTGCCAGCAGTGCGGAAGGAGATTCACCCCTCCACTTT. Protein product: CASSAEGDSPLHF.

This clonotype showed up many times. An end of the junction does not agree with germline; a read error may underlie this. The V call is TRBV12-3 or TRBV12-4, the J call TRBJ2-7; perhaps TRBD2 as D (5 bases). This CDR3 contains 14 residues. The CDR3 nucleotides are TGTGCCAACAGTTTAGCGATCGACTCCTACGAGCAGTACTTC. It yields the protein CANSLAIDSYEQYF.

This clonotype was found many times. This chain connects TRBV27 to TRBJ1-3; no firm D call. The CDR3 sequence is 16 residues long. From germline, CDR1 is MNHEY and CDR2 SMNVEV (reference sequence). Trimming took off 0 bases at V and 3 bases at J, with 12 bases between the two ends. CDR3 in amino acids: CASSLSGRLFGNTIYF. As DNA, the CDR3 is TGTGCCAGCAGTTTATCAGGCAGGCTGTTTGGAAACACCATATATTTT.

In this sample, this clonotype turned up a few times. The genes are TRBV28 and TRBJ2-2; no definite D call. Trimming removed 4 bases from V and 10 bases from J, with 10 bases in between. The CDR3 contains 12 residues. Germline loops: CDR1 MDHEN, CDR2 SYDVKM. This CDR3 is CASSSPPEELFF. The CDR3 nucleotides read TGTGCCAGCAGTTCACCCCCGGAGGAGCTGTTTTTT.

This clonotype was found many times. Written as DNA, the CDR3 is TGCGCCAGCAGCGGTACAGTGCGTAATGAGCAGTTCTTC. Its protein product is CASSGTVRNEQFF. V is TRBV5-1 and J is TRBJ2-1; D uncertain. CDR3 length: 13 amino acids. The V gene's germline CDR1 is SGHRS and CDR2 YFSETQ. Trimming removed 4 bases from V and 7 bases from J, with 12 bases in between.

This clonotype was seen ten or more times. The CDR3 DNA reads as TGTGCCAGCAGCCCAAAGTCGGATTCTGGGGCCAACGTCCTGACTTTC. It specifies CASSPKSDSGANVLTF. The rearrangement links TRBV7-9 to TRBJ2-6; D not certain. Trimming removed 5 bases at V and 1 base at J, with 12 bases between. The germline CDR1 and CDR2 sequences are SEHNR and FQNEAQ (reference sequence). This CDR3 region has 16 residues.

The sample holds many counts of this clonotype. The rearrangement joins TRBV9 to TRBJ1-5; weak D call: TRBD1 (5 bases). This CDR3 has 14 amino acids. CDR1 and CDR2 from the germline V gene are SGDLS and YYNGEE. V was trimmed by 0 bases and J by 4 bases, leaving 8 bases between them. The CDR3 is CASSVGQTNQPQHF. The CDR3 DNA follows: TGTGCCAGCAGCGTAGGACAGACTAATCAGCCCCAGCATTTT.

This chain links TRBV29-1 with TRBJ1-4, with 9 bases aligning to TRBD1. The CDR3 consists of 13 residues. Germline CDR1 and CDR2: SQVTM and ANQGSEA. The junction had 2 bases not matched to a gene; V was cut back by 3 bases and J by 6 bases. The CDR3 loop is CSVERQGDEKLFF. Written as DNA, the CDR3 is TGCAGCGTTGAGAGACAGGGGGATGAAAAACTGTTTTTT.